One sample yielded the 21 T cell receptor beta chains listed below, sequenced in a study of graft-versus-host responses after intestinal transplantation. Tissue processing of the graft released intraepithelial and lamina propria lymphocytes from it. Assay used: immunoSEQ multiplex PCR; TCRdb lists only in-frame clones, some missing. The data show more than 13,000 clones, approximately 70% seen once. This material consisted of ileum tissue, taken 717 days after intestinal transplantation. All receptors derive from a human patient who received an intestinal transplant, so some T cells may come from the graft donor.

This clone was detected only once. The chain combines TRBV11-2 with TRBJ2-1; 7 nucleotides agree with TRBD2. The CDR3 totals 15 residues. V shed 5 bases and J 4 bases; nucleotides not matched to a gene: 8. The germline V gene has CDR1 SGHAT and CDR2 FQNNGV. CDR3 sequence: CASSPGLAEYNEQFF. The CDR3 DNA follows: TGTGCCAGCAGCCCCGGGCTAGCGGAATACAATGAGCAGTTCTTC.

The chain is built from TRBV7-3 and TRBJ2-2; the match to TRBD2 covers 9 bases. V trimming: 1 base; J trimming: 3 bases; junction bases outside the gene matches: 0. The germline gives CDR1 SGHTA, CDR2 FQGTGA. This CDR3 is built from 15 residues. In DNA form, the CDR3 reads TGTGCCAGCAGCTTAAGGACTAGCGACACCGGGGAGCTGTTTTTT. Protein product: CASSLRTSDTGELFF.

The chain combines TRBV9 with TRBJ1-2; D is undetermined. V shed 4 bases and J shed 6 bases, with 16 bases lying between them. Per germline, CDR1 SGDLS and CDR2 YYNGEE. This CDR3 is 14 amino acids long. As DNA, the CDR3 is TGTGCCAGCAGCAGGGTAAAGGCAGGAGATGGCTACACCTTC. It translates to CASSRVKAGDGYTF.

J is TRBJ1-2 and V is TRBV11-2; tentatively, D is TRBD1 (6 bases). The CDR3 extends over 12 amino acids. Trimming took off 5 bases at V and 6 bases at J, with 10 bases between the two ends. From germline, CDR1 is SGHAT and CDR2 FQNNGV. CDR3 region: CASSITGNGYTF. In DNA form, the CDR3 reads TGTGCCAGCAGCATTACAGGGAATGGCTACACCTTC.

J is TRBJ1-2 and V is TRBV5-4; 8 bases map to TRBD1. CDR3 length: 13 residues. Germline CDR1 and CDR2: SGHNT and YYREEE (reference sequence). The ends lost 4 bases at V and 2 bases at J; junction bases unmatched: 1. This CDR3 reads CASSGDRNYGYTF. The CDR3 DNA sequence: TGTGCCAGCAGCGGGGACAGGAACTATGGCTACACCTTC. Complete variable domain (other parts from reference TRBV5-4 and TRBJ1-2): ETGVTQSPTHLIKTRGQQVTLRCSSQSGHNTVSWYQQALGQGPQFIFQYYREEENGRGNFPPRFSGLQFPNYSSELNVNALELDDSALYLCASSGDRNYGYTFGSGTRLTVV.

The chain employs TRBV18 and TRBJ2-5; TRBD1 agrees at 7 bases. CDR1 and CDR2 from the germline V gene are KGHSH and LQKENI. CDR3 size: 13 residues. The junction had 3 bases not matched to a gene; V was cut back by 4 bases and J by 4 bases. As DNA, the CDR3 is TGTGCCAGCTCACAGGGGGCCGGAGAGACCCAGTACTTC. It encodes CASSQGAGETQYF.

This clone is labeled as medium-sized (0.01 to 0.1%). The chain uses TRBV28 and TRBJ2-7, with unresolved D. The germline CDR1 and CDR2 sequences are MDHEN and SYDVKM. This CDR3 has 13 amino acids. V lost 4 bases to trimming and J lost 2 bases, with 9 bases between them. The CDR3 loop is CASSSVDTYEQYF. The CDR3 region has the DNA TGTGCCAGCAGTTCGGTAGACACCTACGAGCAGTACTTC.

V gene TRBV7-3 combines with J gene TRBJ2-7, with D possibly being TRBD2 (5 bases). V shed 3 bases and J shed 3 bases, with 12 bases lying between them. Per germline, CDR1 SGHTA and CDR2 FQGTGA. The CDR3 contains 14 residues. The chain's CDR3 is CASSFAGLNYEQYF. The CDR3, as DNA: TGTGCCAGCAGCTTCGCGGGTCTCAACTACGAGCAGTACTTC.

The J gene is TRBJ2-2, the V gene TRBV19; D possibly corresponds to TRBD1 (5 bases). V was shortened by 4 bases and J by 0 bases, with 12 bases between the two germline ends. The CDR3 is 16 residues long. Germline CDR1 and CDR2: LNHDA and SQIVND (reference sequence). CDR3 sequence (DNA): TGTGCCAGTAGTAGAGTAAGACAGACGAACACCGGGGAGCTGTTTTTT. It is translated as CASSRVRQTNTGELFF.

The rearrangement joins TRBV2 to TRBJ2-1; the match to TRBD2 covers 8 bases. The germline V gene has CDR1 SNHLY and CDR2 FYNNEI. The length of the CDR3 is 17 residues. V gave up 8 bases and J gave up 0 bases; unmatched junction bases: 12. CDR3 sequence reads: CASPKREWGASYNEQFF. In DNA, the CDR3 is TGTGCCAGCCCCAAGCGGGAGTGGGGGGCCTCCTACAATGAGCAGTTCTTC.

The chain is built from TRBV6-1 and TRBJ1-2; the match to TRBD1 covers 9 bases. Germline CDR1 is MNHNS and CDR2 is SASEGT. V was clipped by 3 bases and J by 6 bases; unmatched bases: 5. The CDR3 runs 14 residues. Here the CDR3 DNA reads TGTGCCAGCAGTGAGAACAGGGGGCTCGATGGCTACACCTTC. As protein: CASSENRGLDGYTF.

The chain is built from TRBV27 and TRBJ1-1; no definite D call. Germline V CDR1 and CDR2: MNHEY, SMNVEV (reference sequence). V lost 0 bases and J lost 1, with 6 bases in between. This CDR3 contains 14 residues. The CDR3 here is CASSLSVGNTEAFF. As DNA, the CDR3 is TGTGCCAGCAGTTTATCGGTGGGGAACACTGAAGCTTTCTTT.

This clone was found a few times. This CDR3 reads CARSFCGWDGYTF. The CDR3 nucleotides are TGTGCCAGAAGCTTCTGCGGGTGGGATGGCTACACCTTC. The V gene is TRBV5-3, the J gene TRBJ1-2; D unclear. TRBV5-3 is reported as an ORF; its role is uncertain. The V gene lost 2 bases and the J gene lost 6 bases, with 11 bases spanning the gap. The length of the CDR3 is 13 residues.

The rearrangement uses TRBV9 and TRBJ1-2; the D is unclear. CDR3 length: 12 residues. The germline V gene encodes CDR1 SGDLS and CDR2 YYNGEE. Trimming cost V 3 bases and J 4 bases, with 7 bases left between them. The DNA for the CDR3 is TGTGCCAGCAGCGACCAGACCTATGGCTACACCTTC. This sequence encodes CASSDQTYGYTF.

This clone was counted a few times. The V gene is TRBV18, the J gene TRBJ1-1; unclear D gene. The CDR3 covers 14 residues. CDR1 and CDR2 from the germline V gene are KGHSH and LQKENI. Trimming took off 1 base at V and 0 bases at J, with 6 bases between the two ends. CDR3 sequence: CASSPQDLNTEAFF. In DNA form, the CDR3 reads TGTGCCAGCTCACCACAAGATCTGAACACTGAAGCTTTCTTT.

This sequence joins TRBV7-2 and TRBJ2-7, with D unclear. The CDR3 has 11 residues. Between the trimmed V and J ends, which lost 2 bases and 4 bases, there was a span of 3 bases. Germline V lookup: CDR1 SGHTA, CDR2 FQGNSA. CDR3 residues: CASSLNYEQYF. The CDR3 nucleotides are TGTGCCAGCAGCTTAAATTACGAGCAGTACTTC.

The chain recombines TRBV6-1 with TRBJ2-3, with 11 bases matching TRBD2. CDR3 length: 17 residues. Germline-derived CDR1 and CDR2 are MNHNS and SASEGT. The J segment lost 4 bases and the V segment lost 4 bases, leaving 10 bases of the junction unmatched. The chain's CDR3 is CASSVLAGGGTPDTQYF. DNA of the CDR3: TGTGCCAGCAGTGTATTAGCGGGAGGGGGAACGCCAGATACGCAGTATTTT.

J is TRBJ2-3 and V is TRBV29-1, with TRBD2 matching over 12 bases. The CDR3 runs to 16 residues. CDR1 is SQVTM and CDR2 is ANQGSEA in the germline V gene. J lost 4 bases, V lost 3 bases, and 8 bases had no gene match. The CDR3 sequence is CSVDPSGRAVPDTQYF. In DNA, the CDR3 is TGCAGCGTTGATCCTAGCGGGAGGGCCGTACCAGATACGCAGTATTTT.

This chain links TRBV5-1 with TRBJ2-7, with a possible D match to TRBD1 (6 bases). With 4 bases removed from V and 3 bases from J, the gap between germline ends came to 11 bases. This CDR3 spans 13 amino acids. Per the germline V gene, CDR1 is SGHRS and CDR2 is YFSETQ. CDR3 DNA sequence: TGCGCCAGCAGCGCCGGGACATACTACGAGCAGTACTTC. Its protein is CASSAGTYYEQYF.

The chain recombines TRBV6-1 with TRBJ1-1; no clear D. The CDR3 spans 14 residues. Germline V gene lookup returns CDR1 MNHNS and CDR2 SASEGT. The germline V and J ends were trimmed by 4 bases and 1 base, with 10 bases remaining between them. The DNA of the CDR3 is TGTGCCAGCAGTGTTCAGTCAACGAACACTGAAGCTTTCTTT. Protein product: CASSVQSTNTEAFF.

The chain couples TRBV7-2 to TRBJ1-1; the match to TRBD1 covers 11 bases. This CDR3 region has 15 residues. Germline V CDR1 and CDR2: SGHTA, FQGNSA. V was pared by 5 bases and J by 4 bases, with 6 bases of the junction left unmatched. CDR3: CASSPGGQGGTEAFF. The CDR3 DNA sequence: TGTGCCAGCAGCCCAGGGGGACAGGGGGGCACTGAAGCTTTCTTT.